Below, 32 T cell receptor beta chains from the same sample are listed, as sequenced in a study of a mutant IDH1 vaccine in newly diagnosed glioma. The data were produced by immunoSEQ multiplex PCR, yet TCRdb's version contains in-frame clones alone and is incomplete. The sample yields approximately 30,000 clones, around 90% seen once. This sample's time point: week 47, end of study. Topical imiquimod accompanied each vaccine dose, which consisted of 300 ug of mutant IDH1 20-mer peptide. The antigens for these receptors are not known. Sequencing was performed on PBMCs, taken from a glioma patient whose treatment included an IDH1 peptide vaccine. The receptors originated from a woman between 35 and 50 years old with glioma.

The genes are TRBV27 and TRBJ2-3; TRBD2 matches 8 bases. The germline CDR1 and CDR2 sequences are MNHEY and SMNVEV (reference sequence). There are 16 residues in the CDR3. Unmatched junction bases numbered 8, after V lost 6 bases and J lost 0 bases. The CDR3 sequence: CASRPLAGWSTDTQYF. The DNA for the CDR3 is TGTGCCAGCAGACCCTTAGCGGGATGGAGCACAGATACGCAGTATTTT.

The genes are TRBV2 and TRBJ1-1, with D possibly being TRBD1 (6 bases). Trimming took off 5 bases at V and 3 bases at J, with 16 bases between the two ends. Germline V CDR1 and CDR2: SNHLY, FYNNEI. This CDR3 has 15 residues. CDR3 region: CASSPRGSQDTEAFF. The CDR3 coding sequence is TGTGCCAGCAGTCCCAGGGGTTCGCAGGACACTGAAGCTTTCTTT.

The chain uses TRBV7-9 and TRBJ1-2; D is undetermined. Germline loops: CDR1 SEHNR, CDR2 FQNEAQ (reference sequence). Trimming pared 1 base from V and 3 bases from J, leaving 9 bases between. The CDR3 loop spans 14 amino acids. CDR3 sequence (DNA): TGTGCCAGCAGCTTAGATGGCGACTACTATGGCTACACCTTC. Translated, it gives CASSLDGDYYGYTF.

The chain employs TRBV5-1 and TRBJ2-5, with 14 positions matching TRBD2. Germline V gives CDR1 SGHRS, CDR2 YFSETQ. With 0 bases clipped from V and 2 bases from J, the junction kept 3 bases outside the gene matches. The CDR3 is 17 residues long. The CDR3 sequence: CASSLGTSGGFQETQYF. The CDR3 nucleotides are TGCGCCAGCAGCTTGGGGACTAGCGGGGGGTTTCAAGAGACCCAGTACTTC.

Remarks on this clone: The identical CDR3 is also encoded by other nucleotide sequences in the sample. This chain uses TRBV4-3 with TRBJ2-7; TRBD1 matches at 8 bases. Germline V gene sequence: CDR1 LGHNA, CDR2 YSLEER. J was trimmed by 2 bases and V by 1 base; bases with no gene match: 1. The CDR3 extends over 14 amino acids. The CDR3: CASSQGTGPYEQYF. CDR3 DNA: TGCGCCAGCAGCCAAGGGACAGGGCCCTACGAGCAGTACTTC.

The chain is built from TRBV5-1 and TRBJ2-1, with 12 bases lining up with TRBD2. The CDR3 consists of 16 residues. CDR1 and CDR2 from the germline V gene are SGHRS and YFSETQ. Trimming took 0 bases from V and 9 from J; bases not matched to a gene: 7. The CDR3 loop reads CASSLGGTSGLSEQFF. The CDR3 nucleotides read TGCGCCAGCAGCTTGGGGGGGACTAGCGGGTTGAGTGAGCAGTTCTTC.

This chain uses TRBV7-8 with TRBJ2-7; 7 bases fit TRBD2. V lost 0 bases, J lost 6 bases, and 2 bases stayed unmatched. CDR1 SGHVS and CDR2 FQNEAQ come from the germline V gene. The CDR3 has 13 amino acids. The CDR3 sequence is CASSLAGGPEQYF. CDR3 bases: TGTGCCAGCAGCTTAGCGGGAGGGCCCGAGCAGTACTTC.

The chain uses TRBV6-5 and TRBJ1-5; D call uncertain. CDR3 length equals 13 residues. Trimming shortened V by 5 bases and J by 3 bases, and 8 bases separated the two germline ends. The V gene's germline CDR1 is MNHEY and CDR2 SVGAGI. The CDR3: CASSPDFNQPQHF. CDR3 nucleotide sequence: TGTGCCAGCAGTCCGGATTTCAATCAGCCCCAGCATTTT.

The rearrangement joins TRBV6-6 to TRBJ2-3; D remains ambiguous. The V and J ends lost 5 bases and 3 bases respectively, with 9 bases between them. The V gene's germline CDR1 is MNHNY and CDR2 SVGAGI (reference sequence). The CDR3 runs to 13 residues. The CDR3 is CASSPRATDTQYF. CDR3 DNA: TGTGCCAGCAGTCCCCGGGCTACAGATACGCAGTATTTT.

The rearrangement joins TRBV30 to TRBJ2-7; D unclear. Trimming took 0 bases from V and 4 from J, leaving 10 bases between them. The CDR3 loop spans 13 amino acids. Germline V lookup: CDR1 GTSNPN, CDR2 SVGIG (reference sequence). CDR3 nucleotides: TGTGCCTGGAGTGTTTTGGTGAGTTACGAGCAGTACTTC. It encodes CAWSVLVSYEQYF.

The chain employs TRBV4-1 and TRBJ1-1; D may be TRBD1 (6 bases). The CDR3 sequence is 13 residues long. Germline V CDR1 and CDR2: MGHRA, YSYEKL. Here the CDR3 reads CATTGTSNTEAFF. CDR3 sequence (DNA): TGCGCTACTACCGGGACATCGAACACTGAAGCTTTCTTT.

This rearrangement joins TRBV7-2 to TRBJ1-6; tentative D call: TRBD1 (5 bases). V gave up 3 bases and J gave up 3 bases, with 9 bases separating them. This CDR3 has 15 residues. CDR1 is SGHTA, CDR2 FQGNSA, per germline. In DNA form, the CDR3 reads TGTGCCAGCAGCTTGCGGGGCCTCTATAATTCACCCCTCCACTTT. Amino acids: CASSLRGLYNSPLHF.

This clone was picked up one time. This chain connects TRBV20-1 to TRBJ1-4; D not resolved. Germline V gene sequence: CDR1 DFQATT, CDR2 SNEGSKA (reference sequence). The V and J ends lost 6 bases and 8 bases respectively, with 10 bases between them. The CDR3 has 11 amino acids. For the CDR3, the DNA is TGCAGTGCCGGCCGAGGAGAAAAACTGTTTTTT. Its protein is CSAGRGEKLFF.

The chain links TRBV5-1 to TRBJ1-1; D remains unclear. The germline V and J ends were trimmed by 5 bases and 3 bases, with 14 bases remaining between them. There are 14 residues in the CDR3. Germline lookup yields CDR1 SGHRS and CDR2 YFSETQ. CDR3 coding DNA: TGCGCCAGCAGGCCAAGGTGGGAGTACACTGAAGCTTTCTTT. Residues: CASRPRWEYTEAFF.

The CDR3 nucleotides are TGCGCCAGCGGACAGGGGGTAAATAAAAACACTGAAGCTTTCTTT. Protein: CASGQGVNKNTEAFF. The gene calls are TRBV5-1 and TRBJ1-1, with 10 bases identical to TRBD1. Losses at the gene ends were 7 bases for V and 2 bases for J; bases not matched to a gene: 8. The germline gives CDR1 SGHRS, CDR2 YFSETQ. The length of the CDR3 is 15 residues.

The genes are TRBV6-5 and TRBJ1-1, with D unclear. The CDR3 runs to 15 residues. Trimming stripped 5 bases from V and 0 bases from J, with 13 bases between. The germline V gene has CDR1 MNHEY and CDR2 SVGAGI. CDR3 sequence reads: CASSKPSLMNTEAFF. The CDR3 nucleotides are TGTGCCAGCAGTAAACCGAGCCTTATGAACACTGAAGCTTTCTTT.

The rearrangement links TRBV15 to TRBJ1-1; D not resolved. Trimming stripped 1 base from V and 1 base from J, with 13 bases between. CDR3 length: 16 residues. Per germline, CDR1 LNHNV and CDR2 YYDKDF (reference sequence). The CDR3 bases are TGTGCCACCAGCAGAGCTGAAGGACCGCAGAACACTGAAGCTTTCTTT. Protein: CATSRAEGPQNTEAFF.

V is TRBV4-1 and J is TRBJ2-5; 13 bases line up with TRBD2. The CDR3 sequence is 17 residues long. The germline CDR1 and CDR2 sequences are MGHRA and YSYEKL. V lost 4 bases and J lost 0; bases outside the gene matches: 5. The CDR3 region is CASSRGLAGVDQETQYF. The DNA of the CDR3 is TGCGCCAGCAGCCGAGGACTAGCGGGAGTGGACCAAGAGACCCAGTACTTC.

The CDR3 loop is CASSSAGRGTGELFF. CDR3 nucleotide sequence: TGTGCCAGCAGCTCAGCAGGGCGGGGCACCGGGGAGCTGTTTTTT. The chain employs TRBV7-2 and TRBJ2-2; TRBD2 is a possible D gene (6 bases). The V and J ends lost 4 bases and 4 bases respectively, with 13 bases between them. The CDR3 extends over 15 amino acids. Germline V gene lookup returns CDR1 SGHTA and CDR2 FQGNSA.

This chain uses TRBV2 with TRBJ1-1; 9 nucleotides agree with TRBD1. The length of the CDR3 is 14 residues. Germline V gene sequence: CDR1 SNHLY, CDR2 FYNNEI. V was pared by 8 bases and J by 6 bases, with 10 bases of the junction left unmatched. CDR3: CASQSRTGEAEAFF. DNA for the CDR3: TGTGCCAGCCAGTCCCGGACAGGGGAAGCTGAAGCTTTCTTT.

This clone was detected only once. The gene calls are TRBV6-1 and TRBJ2-3; D not resolved. The CDR3 spans 17 residues. Per germline, CDR1 MNHNS and CDR2 SASEGT. Trimming removed 2 bases at V and 0 bases at J, with 15 bases between. This CDR3 is CASSERPVEGSTDTQYF. In DNA form, the CDR3 reads TGTGCCAGCAGTGAAAGGCCAGTCGAAGGGAGCACAGATACGCAGTATTTT.

The chain links TRBV7-8 to TRBJ1-2; tentatively, D is TRBD1 (6 bases). Per germline, CDR1 SGHVS and CDR2 FQNEAQ. The CDR3 totals 13 residues. V was shortened by 6 bases and J by 8 bases, with 16 bases between the two germline ends. In DNA form, the CDR3 reads TGTGCCAGCAGTCGTCTTTCAGGGGACGGCTACACCTTC. This sequence encodes CASSRLSGDGYTF.

In this sample, this clone turned up a few times. The CDR3 DNA reads as TGTGCCAGCTCACTGACAGGGAACACTGAAGCTTTCTTT. Its translation: CASSLTGNTEAFF. The rearrangement uses TRBV18 and TRBJ1-1; possible D gene TRBD1, 6 bases. V lost 4 bases, J lost 1 base, and 7 bases lay in between. CDR1 is KGHSH and CDR2 is LQKENI in the germline V gene. This CDR3 is built from 13 residues.

A word on this clone: The conserved phenylalanine or tryptophan normally closing the CDR3 is absent here, so this likely arose from a read error. It is unclear where the CDR3 begins or ends on the DNA, so no DNA is shown, and the CDR3 is as TCRdb lists it. V gene TRBV7-9 combines with J gene TRBJ1-4. CDR1 and CDR2 (germline): SEHNR, FQNEAQ (reference sequence). The CDR3 contains 8 residues when both ends are counted. This chain's CDR3 is CASSWLFY.

The chain joins TRBV20-1 to TRBJ1-5; D is uncertain. The V end lost 5 bases, the J end lost 7 bases, and 9 bases lay between the germline ends. Germline CDR1 is DFQATT and CDR2 is SNEGSKA (reference sequence). The CDR3 sequence is 11 residues long. CDR3 protein: CSAEGEQPQHF. DNA of the CDR3: TGCAGTGCTGAAGGCGAACAGCCCCAGCATTTT.

This clone has just one count. The gene calls are TRBV6-6 and TRBJ2-7; 8 positions agree with TRBD1. This CDR3 has 12 residues. Germline CDR1 is MNHNY and CDR2 is SVGAGI (reference sequence). The ends lost 6 bases at V and 6 bases at J; junction bases unmatched: 4. The CDR3 DNA sequence: TGTGCCAGCAGACCCGACAGGGGCGAGCAGTACTTC. Amino acids: CASRPDRGEQYF.

The rearrangement links TRBV5-1 to TRBJ1-1; D gene ambiguous. The V end was cut by 4 bases, the J end by 5 bases, with 18 bases between. The CDR3 has 15 amino acids. Germline V lookup: CDR1 SGHRS, CDR2 YFSETQ. The CDR3 nucleotides are TGCGCCAGCAGCCCCCGCAGTGATGGAGGGACTGAAGCTTTCTTT. Amino acids: CASSPRSDGGTEAFF.

The chain couples TRBV10-3 to TRBJ1-3; D remains unclear. V lost 0 bases and J 1 base, leaving 1 base between the germline ends. Germline V lookup: CDR1 ENHRY, CDR2 SYGVKD. The CDR3 runs 13 residues. Here the CDR3 reads CAISESSGNTIYF. In DNA, the CDR3 is TGTGCCATCAGTGAGTCTTCTGGAAACACCATATATTTT.

V is TRBV2 and J is TRBJ1-1; tentatively, D is TRBD1 (6 bases). This CDR3 comprises 16 residues. Germline V gene sequence: CDR1 SNHLY, CDR2 FYNNEI. Trimming took off 7 bases at V and 2 bases at J, with 20 bases between the two ends. CDR3 nucleotides: TGTGCCAGCAAAAAGAGGCGGACAGATGGAAACACTGAAGCTTTCTTT. Its protein product is CASKKRRTDGNTEAFF.

The chain carries TRBV7-2 and TRBJ1-2, with 7 bases lining up with TRBD1. The CDR3 length is 15 residues. Trimming cost V 1 base and J 8 bases; bases outside gene matches: 10. Germline V CDR1 and CDR2: SGHTA, FQGNSA. CDR3 nucleotide sequence: TGTGCCAGCAGCTTAGACTATGGGACAGCTGGAGGCTACACCTTC. Protein sequence: CASSLDYGTAGGYTF.

The V gene is TRBV4-1, the J gene TRBJ1-1; weak D call: TRBD1 (6 bases). This CDR3 is built from 13 residues. The germline V gene encodes CDR1 MGHRA and CDR2 YSYEKL. V dropped 6 bases and J dropped 3 bases, with 11 bases sitting between them. DNA of the CDR3: TGCGCCAGCAGAGAGGGGGACTACACTGAAGCTTTCTTT. This codes for CASREGDYTEAFF.

The chain couples TRBV10-2 to TRBJ2-7; 11 bases align to TRBD1. V shed 7 bases and J 4 bases; nucleotides not matched to a gene: 9. Per germline, CDR1 WSHSY and CDR2 SAAADI. There are 15 residues in the CDR3. CDR3 DNA: TGCGCCAGCAACGATGGACAGGGGGCTCGGTACGAGCAGTACTTC. It codes for CASNDGQGARYEQYF.